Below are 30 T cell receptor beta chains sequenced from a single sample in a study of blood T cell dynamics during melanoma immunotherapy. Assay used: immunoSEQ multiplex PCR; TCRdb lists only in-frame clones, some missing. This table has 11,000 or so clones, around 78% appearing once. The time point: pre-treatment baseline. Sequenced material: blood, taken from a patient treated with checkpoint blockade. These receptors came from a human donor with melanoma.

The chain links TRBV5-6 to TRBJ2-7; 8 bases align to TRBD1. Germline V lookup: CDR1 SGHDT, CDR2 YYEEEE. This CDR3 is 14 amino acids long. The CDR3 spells CTSSLPSTGVEQYV. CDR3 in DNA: TGTACCAGCAGCTTGCCCTCGACAGGGGTCGAGCAGTACGTC.

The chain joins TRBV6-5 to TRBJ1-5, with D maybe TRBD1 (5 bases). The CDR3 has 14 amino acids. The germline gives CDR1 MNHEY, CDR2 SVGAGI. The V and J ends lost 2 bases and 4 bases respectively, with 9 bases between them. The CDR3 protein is CASSYGAENQPQHF. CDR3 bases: TGTGCCAGCAGTTACGGGGCCGAAAATCAGCCCCAGCATTTT.

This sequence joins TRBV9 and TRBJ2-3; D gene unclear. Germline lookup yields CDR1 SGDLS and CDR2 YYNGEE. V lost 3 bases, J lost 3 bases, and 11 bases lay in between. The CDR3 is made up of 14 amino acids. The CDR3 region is CASSGWSRTDTQYF. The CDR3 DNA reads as TGTGCCAGCAGCGGTTGGTCGAGGACAGATACGCAGTATTTT.

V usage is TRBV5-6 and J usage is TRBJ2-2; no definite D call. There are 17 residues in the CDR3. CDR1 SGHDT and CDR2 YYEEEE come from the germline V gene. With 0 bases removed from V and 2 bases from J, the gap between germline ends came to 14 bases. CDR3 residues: CASSLGGYLLNTGELFF. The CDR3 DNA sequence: TGTGCCAGCAGCTTGGGAGGTTACCTTCTTAACACCGGGGAGCTGTTTTTT.

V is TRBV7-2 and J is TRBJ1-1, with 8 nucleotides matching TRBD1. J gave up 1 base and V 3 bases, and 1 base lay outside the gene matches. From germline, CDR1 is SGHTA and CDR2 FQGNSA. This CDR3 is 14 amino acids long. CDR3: CASSFGQGNTEAFF. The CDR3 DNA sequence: TGTGCCAGCAGCTTCGGACAGGGGAACACTGAAGCTTTCTTT.

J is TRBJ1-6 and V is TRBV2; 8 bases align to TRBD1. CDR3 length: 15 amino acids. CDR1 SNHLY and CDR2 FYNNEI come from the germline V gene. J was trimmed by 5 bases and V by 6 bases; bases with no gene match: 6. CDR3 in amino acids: CASRQGEAHNSPLHF. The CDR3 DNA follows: TGTGCCAGCAGACAGGGGGAAGCCCATAATTCACCCCTCCACTTT. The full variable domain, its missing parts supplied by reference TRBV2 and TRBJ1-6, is EPEVTQTPSHQVTQMGQEVILRCVPISNHLYFYWYRQILGQKVEFLVSFYNNEISEKSEIFDDQFSVERPDGSNFTLKIRSTKLEDSAMYFCASRQGEAHNSPLHFGNGTRLTVT.

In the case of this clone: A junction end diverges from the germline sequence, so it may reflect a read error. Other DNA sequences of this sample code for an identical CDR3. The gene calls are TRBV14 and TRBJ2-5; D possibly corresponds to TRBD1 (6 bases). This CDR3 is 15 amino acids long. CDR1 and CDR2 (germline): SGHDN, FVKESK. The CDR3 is CASSQGIQGGETQYF. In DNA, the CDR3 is TGTGCCAGCAGTCAAGGTATACAGGGTGGAGAGACCCAGTACTTC.

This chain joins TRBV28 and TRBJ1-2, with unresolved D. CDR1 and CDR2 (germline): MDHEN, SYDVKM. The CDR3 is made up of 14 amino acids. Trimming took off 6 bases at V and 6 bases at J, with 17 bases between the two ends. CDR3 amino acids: CASSRGGEGHGYTF. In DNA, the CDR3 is TGTGCCAGCAGCCGCGGCGGGGAAGGGCATGGCTACACCTTC.

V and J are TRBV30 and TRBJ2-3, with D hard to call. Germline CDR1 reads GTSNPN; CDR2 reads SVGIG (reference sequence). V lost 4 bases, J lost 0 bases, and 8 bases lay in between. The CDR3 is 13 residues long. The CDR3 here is CAWKVLSTDTQYF. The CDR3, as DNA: TGTGCCTGGAAGGTGCTTAGCACAGATACGCAGTATTTT.

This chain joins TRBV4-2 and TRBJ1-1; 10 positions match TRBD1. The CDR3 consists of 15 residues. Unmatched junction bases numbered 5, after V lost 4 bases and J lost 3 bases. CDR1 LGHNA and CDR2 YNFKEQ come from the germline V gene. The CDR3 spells CASSLSTGGHTEAFF. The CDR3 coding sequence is TGTGCCAGCAGCCTATCGACAGGGGGCCACACTGAAGCTTTCTTT.

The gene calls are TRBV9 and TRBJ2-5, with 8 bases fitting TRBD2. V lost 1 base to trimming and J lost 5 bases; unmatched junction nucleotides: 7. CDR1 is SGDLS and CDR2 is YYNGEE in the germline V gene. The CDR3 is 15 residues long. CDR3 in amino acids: CASSVRSGTRETQYF. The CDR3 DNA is TGTGCCAGCAGCGTACGTAGCGGGACTAGGGAGACCCAGTACTTC.

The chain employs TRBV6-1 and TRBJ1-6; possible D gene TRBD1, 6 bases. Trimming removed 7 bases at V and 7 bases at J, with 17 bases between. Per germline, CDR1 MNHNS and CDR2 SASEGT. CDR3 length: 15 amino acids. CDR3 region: CASTLATGMNSPLHF. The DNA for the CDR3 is TGTGCCAGCACTTTAGCAACAGGGATGAATTCACCCCTCCACTTT.

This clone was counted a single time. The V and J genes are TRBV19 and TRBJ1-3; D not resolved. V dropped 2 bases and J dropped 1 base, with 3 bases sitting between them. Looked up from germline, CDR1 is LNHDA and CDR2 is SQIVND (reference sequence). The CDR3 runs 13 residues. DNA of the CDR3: TGTGCCAGTAGTATACAGTCTGGAAACACCATATATTTT. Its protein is CASSIQSGNTIYF. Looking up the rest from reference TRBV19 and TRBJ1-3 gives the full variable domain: DGGITQSPKYLFRKEGQNVTLSCEQNLNHDAMYWYRQDPGQGLRLIYYSQIVNDFQKGDIAEGYSVSREKKESFPLTVTSAQKNPTAFYLCASSIQSGNTIYFGEGSWLTVV.

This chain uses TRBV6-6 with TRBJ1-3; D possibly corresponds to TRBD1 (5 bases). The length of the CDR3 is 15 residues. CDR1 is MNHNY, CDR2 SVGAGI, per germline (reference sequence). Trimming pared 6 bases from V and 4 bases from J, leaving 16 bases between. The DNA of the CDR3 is TGTGCCAGCAGCCTCCTCTCAGGGTCGGGAAACACCATATATTTT. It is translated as CASSLLSGSGNTIYF.

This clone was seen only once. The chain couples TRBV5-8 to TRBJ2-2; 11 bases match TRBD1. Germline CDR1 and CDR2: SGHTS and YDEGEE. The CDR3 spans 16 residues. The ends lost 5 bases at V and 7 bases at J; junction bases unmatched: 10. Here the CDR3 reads CASSRPGQGDRGELFF. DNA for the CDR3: TGTGCCAGCAGTCGGCCGGGACAGGGGGATCGCGGGGAGCTGTTTTTT.

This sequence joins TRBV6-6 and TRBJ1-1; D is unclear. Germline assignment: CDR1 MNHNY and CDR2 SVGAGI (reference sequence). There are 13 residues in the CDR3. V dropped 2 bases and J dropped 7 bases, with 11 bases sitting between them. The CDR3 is CASSYGLGSEAFF. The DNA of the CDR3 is TGTGCCAGCAGTTACGGATTGGGTAGTGAAGCTTTCTTT.

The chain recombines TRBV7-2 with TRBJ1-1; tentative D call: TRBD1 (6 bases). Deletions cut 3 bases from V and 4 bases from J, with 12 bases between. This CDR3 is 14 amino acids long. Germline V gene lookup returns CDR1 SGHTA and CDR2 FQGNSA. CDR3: CASSFRDMSTEAFF. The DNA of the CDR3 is TGTGCCAGCAGCTTCCGGGACATGAGCACTGAAGCTTTCTTT.

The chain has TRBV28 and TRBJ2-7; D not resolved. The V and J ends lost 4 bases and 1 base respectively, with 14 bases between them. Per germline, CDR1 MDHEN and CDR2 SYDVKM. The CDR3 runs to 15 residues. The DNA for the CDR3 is TGTGCCAGCAGTTCCAGGCAAGCAGGATCCTACGAGCAGTACTTC. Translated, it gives CASSSRQAGSYEQYF.

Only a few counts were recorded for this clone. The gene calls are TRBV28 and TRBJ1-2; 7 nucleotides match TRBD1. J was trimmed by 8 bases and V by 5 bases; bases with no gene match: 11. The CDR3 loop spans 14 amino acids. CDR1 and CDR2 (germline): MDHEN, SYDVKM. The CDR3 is CASSLLQGSRGYTF. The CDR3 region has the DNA TGTGCCAGCAGTCTCCTACAGGGGTCTAGGGGCTACACCTTC.

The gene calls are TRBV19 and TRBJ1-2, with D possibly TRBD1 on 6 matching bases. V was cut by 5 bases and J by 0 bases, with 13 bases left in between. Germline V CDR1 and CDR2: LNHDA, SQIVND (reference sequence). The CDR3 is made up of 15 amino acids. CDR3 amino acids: CASSSPDRSNYGYTF. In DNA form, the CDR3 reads TGTGCCAGTAGTTCGCCGGACAGATCTAACTATGGCTACACCTTC.

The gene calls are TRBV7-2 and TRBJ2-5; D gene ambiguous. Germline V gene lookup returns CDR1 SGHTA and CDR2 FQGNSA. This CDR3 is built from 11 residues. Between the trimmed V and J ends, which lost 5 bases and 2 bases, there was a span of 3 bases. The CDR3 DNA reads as TGTGCCAGCAGCGAACAAGAGACCCAGTACTTC. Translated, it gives CASSEQETQYF.

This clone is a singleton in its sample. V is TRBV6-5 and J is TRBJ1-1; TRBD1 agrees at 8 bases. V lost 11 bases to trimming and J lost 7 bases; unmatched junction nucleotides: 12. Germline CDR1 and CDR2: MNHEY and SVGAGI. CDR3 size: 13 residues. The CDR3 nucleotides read TGTGCCTGCTACTCCACAGGGGGGAGTGAAGCTTTCTTT. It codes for CACYSTGGSEAFF.

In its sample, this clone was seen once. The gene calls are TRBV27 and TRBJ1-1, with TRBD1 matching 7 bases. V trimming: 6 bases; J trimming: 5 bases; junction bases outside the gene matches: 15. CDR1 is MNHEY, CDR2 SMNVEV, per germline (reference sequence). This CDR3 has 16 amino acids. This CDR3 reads CASSLRPQGRGTEAFF. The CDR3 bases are TGTGCCAGCAGCCTTAGACCACAGGGGAGGGGAACTGAAGCTTTCTTT.

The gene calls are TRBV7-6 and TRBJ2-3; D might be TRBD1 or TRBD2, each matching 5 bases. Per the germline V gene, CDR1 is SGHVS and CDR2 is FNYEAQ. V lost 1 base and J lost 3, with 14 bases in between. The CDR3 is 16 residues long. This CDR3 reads CASSLESGRTTDTQYF. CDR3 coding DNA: TGTGCCAGCAGCTTAGAGTCGGGGCGTACGACAGATACGCAGTATTTT.

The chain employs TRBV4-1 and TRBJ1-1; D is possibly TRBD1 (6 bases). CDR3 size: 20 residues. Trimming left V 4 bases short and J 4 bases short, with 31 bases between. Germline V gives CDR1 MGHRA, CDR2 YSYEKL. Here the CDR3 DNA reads TGCGCCAGCAGCCTCAAGACCTTGGGGGCAGGGGAGTATAGGAGCACTGAAGCTTTCTTT. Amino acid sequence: CASSLKTLGAGEYRSTEAFF.

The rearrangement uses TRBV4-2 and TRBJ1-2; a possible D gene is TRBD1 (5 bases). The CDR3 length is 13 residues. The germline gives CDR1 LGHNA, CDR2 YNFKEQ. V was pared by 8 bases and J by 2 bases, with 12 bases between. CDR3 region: CASLLGGNYGYTF. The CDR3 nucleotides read TGTGCCAGCCTCCTCGGGGGGAACTATGGCTACACCTTC.

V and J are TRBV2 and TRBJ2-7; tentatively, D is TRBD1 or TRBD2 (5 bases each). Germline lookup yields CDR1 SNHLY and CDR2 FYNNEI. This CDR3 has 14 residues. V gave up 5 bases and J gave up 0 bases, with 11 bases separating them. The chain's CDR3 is CASSYGAPSYEQYF. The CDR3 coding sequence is TGTGCCAGCAGTTACGGGGCCCCCTCCTACGAGCAGTACTTC.

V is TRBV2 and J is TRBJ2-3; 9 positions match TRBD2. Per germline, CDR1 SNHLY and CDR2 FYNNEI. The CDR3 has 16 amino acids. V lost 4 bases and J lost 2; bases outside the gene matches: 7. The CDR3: CASSGPSGGFTDTQYF. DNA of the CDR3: TGTGCCAGCAGTGGGCCCAGCGGGGGGTTCACAGATACGCAGTATTTT.

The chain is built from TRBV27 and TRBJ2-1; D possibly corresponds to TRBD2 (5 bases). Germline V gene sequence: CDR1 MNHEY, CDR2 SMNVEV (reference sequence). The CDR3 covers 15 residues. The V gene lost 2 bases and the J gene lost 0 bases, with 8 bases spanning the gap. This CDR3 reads CASSLLGISYNEQFF. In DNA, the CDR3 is TGTGCCAGCAGTTTACTCGGGATCTCCTACAATGAGCAGTTCTTC.

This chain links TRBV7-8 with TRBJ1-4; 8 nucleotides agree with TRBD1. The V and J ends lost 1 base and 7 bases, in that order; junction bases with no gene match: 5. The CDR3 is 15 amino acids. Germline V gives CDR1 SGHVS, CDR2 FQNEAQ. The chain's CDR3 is CASSLVAGGGEKLFF. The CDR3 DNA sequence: TGTGCCAGCAGCTTAGTGGCAGGGGGCGGTGAAAAACTGTTTTTT.